The text below deals with one T cell receptor (beta chain). As yet, its antigen is unknown. A junction end diverges from the germline sequence, so it may reflect a read error. The data are from a study of tumor and adjacent non-tumor tissue in lung cancer. General observations from the study: In normal lung, the top 100 clones were significantly more dominant than in tumor.

The CDR3 runs to 14 residues. Germline values: CDR1 MNHNS, CDR2 SASEGT. The template was RNA from unsorted bulk tissue. The normal lung tissue was taken more than 3 cm from the tumor edge. TCRbeta libraries were built with three rounds of nested PCR, modified from ARM-PCR. TCRdb itself ran the multiplex PCR reads through MiXCR, one entry per CDR3 protein. The table lists some 68,000 distinct CDR3 sequences, under 80% of them singletons, with under 55% in the top ten. The specimen sequenced was distant non-tumor lung tissue. The sequence was obtained from a man between 60 and 70 years old with non-small cell lung cancer. The V call is TRBV6-1, the J call TRBJ2-3; D assignment may be TRBD1 or TRBD2 (5 bases each). DNA for the CDR3: TGTGCCAGCAGTTCGGGGCATTCGACAGATACCCAGTATTTT. This translates into CASSSGHSTDTQYF.